The 25 T cell receptor beta chains below all came from one sample that was sequenced in a study of cytomegalovirus exposure and HLA in healthy donors. Clones were sequenced by immunoSEQ multiplex PCR, and TCRdb holds only the in-frame ones, with some missing. Of roughly 100,000 clones in the sample, about 88% were seen once. Sequencing input: PBMCs. The source of these receptors is a woman between 18 and 29 years old in good health and CMV-seropositive.

This sequence joins TRBV4-1 and TRBJ1-4; D is perhaps TRBD1 (6 bases). The germline V and J ends were trimmed by 3 bases and 4 bases, with 18 bases remaining between them. In germline, CDR1 is MGHRA, CDR2 YSYEKL. CDR3 length: 17 amino acids. The CDR3 DNA follows: TGCGCCAGCAGCCATCCCAGGGCGGGGGCGAATAATGAAAAACTGTTTTTT. Translating it yields CASSHPRAGANNEKLFF.

This rearrangement joins TRBV7-2 to TRBJ2-4; D possibly corresponds to TRBD2 (5 bases). The CDR3 contains 16 residues. Between the trimmed V and J ends, which lost 6 bases and 2 bases, there was a span of 17 bases. Germline V gives CDR1 SGHTA, CDR2 FQGNSA. CDR3 nucleotides: TGTGCCAGCAGTTCCACGGGGTCTCCTACCAAAAACATTCAGTACTTC. It specifies CASSSTGSPTKNIQYF.

The chain links TRBV7-9 to TRBJ1-2, with no clear D. Per germline, CDR1 SEHNR and CDR2 FQNEAQ (reference sequence). The CDR3 contains 15 residues. The V gene lost 1 base and the J gene lost 2 bases, with 11 bases spanning the gap. The CDR3 spells CASSLDPGLNYGYTF. CDR3 in DNA: TGTGCCAGCAGCTTAGACCCCGGTCTAAACTATGGCTACACCTTC.

This chain connects TRBV5-1 to TRBJ2-7; D might be TRBD1 (6 bases). This CDR3 is built from 14 residues. Between the trimmed V and J ends, which lost 3 bases and 0 bases, there was a span of 10 bases. Germline-derived CDR1 and CDR2 are SGHRS and YFSETQ. CDR3 region: CASSSRDISYEQYF. CDR3 nucleotides: TGCGCCAGCAGCTCCCGGGACATCTCCTACGAGCAGTACTTC.

The chain carries TRBV5-1 and TRBJ2-1; 9 nucleotides agree with TRBD2. Germline CDR1 reads SGHRS; CDR2 reads YFSETQ. The CDR3 consists of 16 residues. V was pared by 5 bases and J by 1 base, with 7 bases of the junction left unmatched. The CDR3 nucleotides are TGCGCCAGCAGTGCCGGGACTAGCCCTTCCTACAATGAGCAGTTCTTC. This translates into CASSAGTSPSYNEQFF.

The gene calls are TRBV9 and TRBJ1-1; D unresolved. The CDR3 is made up of 13 amino acids. V was shortened by 4 bases and J by 4 bases, with 11 bases between the two germline ends. From germline, CDR1 is SGDLS and CDR2 YYNGEE. The CDR3 region has the DNA TGTGCCAGCAGCTCGCGATTTAGCACTGAAGCTTTCTTT. This sequence encodes CASSSRFSTEAFF.

This clone has more than one count but fewer than ten. This chain connects TRBV6-6 to TRBJ2-7; TRBD2 might be the D (5 bases). V was cut by 6 bases and J by 6 bases, with 12 bases left in between. This CDR3 region has 12 residues. Germline CDR1 and CDR2: MNHNY and SVGAGI (reference sequence). In DNA, the CDR3 is TGTGCCAGCAGCCCCGGCGGGCGCGAGCAGTACTTC. This translates into CASSPGGREQYF.

The count of this clone is one. The gene calls are TRBV2 and TRBJ1-4; D uncertain. The CDR3 loop spans 15 amino acids. The V end lost 8 bases, the J end lost 7 bases, and 20 bases lay between the germline ends. Germline loops: CDR1 SNHLY, CDR2 FYNNEI. CDR3 loop: CASYSRSGKGEKLFF. CDR3 DNA: TGTGCCAGCTATTCCCGCAGCGGTAAGGGTGAAAAACTGTTTTTT.

The V call is TRBV11-2, the J call TRBJ2-3, with D possibly matching TRBD1 (5 bases). From germline, CDR1 is SGHAT and CDR2 FQNNGV. This CDR3 is built from 15 residues. V lost 2 bases to trimming and J lost 4 bases, with 13 bases between them. CDR3 bases: TGTGCCAGCAGCTTAAGTCCAGGGCGCCCAGATACGCAGTATTTT. Protein product: CASSLSPGRPDTQYF.

The genes are TRBV6-5 and TRBJ1-2; no clear D. Between the trimmed V and J ends, which lost 1 base and 1 base, there was a span of 10 bases. The CDR3 totals 15 residues. CDR1 and CDR2 (germline): MNHEY, SVGAGI. This CDR3 reads CASSYFEGSNYGYTF. In nucleotides, the CDR3 is TGTGCCAGCAGTTACTTTGAGGGTAGTAACTATGGCTACACCTTC.

The rearrangement uses TRBV18 and TRBJ1-1; D perhaps matches TRBD1 (5 bases). The V end was cut by 5 bases, the J end by 3 bases, with 10 bases between. Germline V gene data show CDR1 as KGHSH and CDR2 as LQKENI. The length of the CDR3 is 13 residues. The CDR3 region is CASSSQGYTEAFF. The CDR3 DNA reads TGTGCCAGCTCATCTCAGGGTTACACTGAAGCTTTCTTT.

The rearrangement joins TRBV21-1 to TRBJ1-4. TRBV21-1 is an annotated pseudogene. This CDR3 is 15 amino acids long. The CDR3 DNA is TGTGCCAGCAGCTTTAGAGCCACAACTAATGAAAAACTGTTTTTT. Amino acids: CASSFRATTNEKLFF.

This sequence joins TRBV7-8 and TRBJ2-3; 12 bases line up with TRBD1. Per germline, CDR1 SGHVS and CDR2 FQNEAQ. Trimming at V came to 5 bases and at J to 2 bases, leaving 2 bases not matched to a gene. The CDR3 consists of 15 residues. Here the CDR3 reads CASSAGQGATDTQYF. CDR3 DNA sequence: TGTGCCAGCAGCGCGGGACAGGGGGCCACAGATACGCAGTATTTT.

This clone was observed once. The rearrangement uses TRBV4-1 and TRBJ1-4, with D perhaps matching TRBD1 (5 bases). The CDR3 extends over 14 amino acids. Trimming stripped 8 bases from V and 3 bases from J, with 13 bases between. Looked up from germline, CDR1 is MGHRA and CDR2 is YSYEKL. The CDR3: CASSKTDPNEKLFF. The CDR3 DNA is TGCGCCAGCTCCAAGACAGACCCTAATGAAAAACTGTTTTTT.

The chain carries TRBV9 and TRBJ1-3, with D unclear. The V and J ends lost 0 bases and 0 bases respectively, with 10 bases between them. Germline CDR1 and CDR2: SGDLS and YYNGEE. CDR3 size: 16 residues. CDR3 sequence (DNA): TGTGCCAGCAGCGTAGCCGAGTTACCCTCTGGAAACACCATATATTTT. It encodes CASSVAELPSGNTIYF. Full variable domain (rest looked up from reference TRBV9 and TRBJ1-3): DSGVTQTPKHLITATGQRVTLRCSPRSGDLSVYWYQQSLDQGLQFLIQYYNGEERAKGNILERFSAQQFPDLHSELNLSSLELGDSALYFCASSVAELPSGNTIYFGEGSWLTVV.

V gene TRBV5-4 combines with J gene TRBJ2-6; D call uncertain. Trimming cost V 3 bases and J 5 bases, with 9 bases left between them. This CDR3 is 14 amino acids long. Germline CDR1 is SGHNT and CDR2 is YYREEE (reference sequence). Written as DNA, the CDR3 is TGTGCCAGCAGCTCGATCCCTAGGGCCAACGTCCTGACTTTC. As protein: CASSSIPRANVLTF.

The chain carries TRBV18 and TRBJ2-2; tentatively, D is TRBD2 (6 bases). The CDR3 spans 15 residues. Per the germline V gene, CDR1 is KGHSH and CDR2 is LQKENI. The V end lost 4 bases, the J end lost 6 bases, and 15 bases lay between the germline ends. CDR3 amino acids: CASSRQGGIAGELFF. CDR3 nucleotide sequence: TGTGCCAGCTCACGGCAGGGAGGTATCGCCGGGGAGCTGTTTTTT.

As concerns this clone: At one end the junction does not follow the germline gene, possibly because of a read error. The rearrangement links TRBV7-7 to TRBJ2-3, with TRBD2 matching over 7 bases. The V gene's germline CDR1 is SSHAT and CDR2 FNYEAQ (reference sequence). This CDR3 comprises 14 residues. CDR3 in amino acids: CASSSSGATDTQYF. The CDR3 nucleotides read TGTGCTAGCAGCTCCAGCGGGGCCACAGATACGCAGTATTTT.

The chain joins TRBV12-5 to TRBJ2-2; 12 bases are a match to TRBD2. Per the germline V gene, CDR1 is LGHNT and CDR2 is FRNRAP. Germline trimming cut 5 bases from V and 5 bases from J; bases unmatched to any gene: 12. CDR3 size: 18 residues. This CDR3 reads CASGLRLAGAQKTGELFF. In nucleotides, the CDR3 is TGTGCTAGTGGTCTACGACTAGCGGGGGCCCAAAAAACCGGGGAGCTGTTTTTT.

This chain joins TRBV25-1 and TRBJ1-2, with D tentatively TRBD1 (6 bases). The length of the CDR3 is 13 residues. Germline V gene sequence: CDR1 MGHDK, CDR2 SYGVNS. Trimming removed 3 bases from V and 11 bases from J, with 16 bases in between. The CDR3 reads CASSDWTAASYTF. CDR3 nucleotide sequence: TGTGCCAGCAGTGACTGGACAGCGGCGTCGTACACCTTC.

The genes are TRBV27 and TRBJ2-2, with 11 bases lining up with TRBD1. The CDR3 loop spans 17 amino acids. The germline V gene has CDR1 MNHEY and CDR2 SMNVEV (reference sequence). V was clipped by 6 bases and J by 7 bases; unmatched bases: 13. CDR3 sequence: CASRVRNEGQGVGELFF. CDR3 sequence (DNA): TGTGCCAGCAGAGTACGCAATGAGGGACAGGGGGTCGGGGAGCTGTTTTTT.

V gene TRBV5-1 combines with J gene TRBJ1-6, with 8 bases matching TRBD1. V was clipped by 4 bases and J by 3 bases; unmatched bases: 6. CDR1 and CDR2 (germline): SGHRS, YFSETQ. This CDR3 is 16 amino acids long. The CDR3 reads CASSTGDRSYNSPLHF. The CDR3 DNA reads TGCGCCAGCAGCACGGGGGACAGGAGCTATAATTCACCCCTCCACTTT. Complete variable domain (other parts from reference TRBV5-1 and TRBJ1-6): KAGVTQTPRYLIKTRGQQVTLSCSPISGHRSVSWYQQTPGQGLQFLFEYFSETQRNKGNFPGRFSGRQFSNSRSEMNVSTLELGDSALYLCASSTGDRSYNSPLHFGNGTRLTVT.

The rearrangement joins TRBV2 to TRBJ2-3; 10 bases are a match to TRBD2. From germline, CDR1 is SNHLY and CDR2 FYNNEI. This CDR3 contains 17 residues. After removal of 3 bases from V and 4 bases from J, the junction contained 10 bases not matched to a gene. The CDR3 DNA sequence: TGTGCCAGCAGTGATCCTAGCGGGGGCCCATTCTCAGATACGCAGTATTTT. Its translation is CASSDPSGGPFSDTQYF.

The chain uses TRBV5-1 and TRBJ2-2, with D maybe TRBD1 (5 bases). This CDR3 has 15 amino acids. V was pared by 0 bases and J by 5 bases, with 11 bases between. Germline assignment: CDR1 SGHRS and CDR2 YFSETQ. The CDR3 nucleotides are TGCGCCAGCAGCTTGGCTACTACAGGAACCGGGGAGCTGTTTTTT. Translation gives CASSLATTGTGELFF.

CDR3 sequence: CASSRQGLSYGYTF. In nucleotides, the CDR3 is TGTGCCAGCAGTCGACAGGGTTTGAGCTATGGCTACACCTTC. The V gene is TRBV27, the J gene TRBJ1-2, with 7 bases that match TRBD1. Looked up from germline, CDR1 is MNHEY and CDR2 is SMNVEV (reference sequence). Trimming at V came to 5 bases and at J to 4 bases, leaving 7 bases not matched to a gene. This CDR3 is built from 14 residues.